The present T cell receptor beta chain was sequenced within a study of blood T cell repertoires in COVID-19 (dated by TCRdb to about 2020). Turning to the overall study: Samples from collaborators originated in the United States, Italy and Spain and spanned both the acute and convalescent phases of COVID-19. A freely available public database, intended as a resource for researchers studying the immune response to SARS-CoV-2, is where the repertoires were released. The dataset comprised deeply sampled blood TCRbeta repertoires from subjects exposed to, actively infected with, or recovered from COVID-19. The material from the prospective study consisted of cDNA or gDNA derived from T cells, B-cell-depleted T cells, or PBMCs. The sample metadata nearly always contained a de-identified subject ID, COVID-19 status, age in years and sex. Where available, HLA class I and class II types were taken from metadata supplied by the sample provider and were not determined by assay-based typing. Samples came from the ongoing ImmuneRACE study (first 160 participants) plus 1,254 subjects from 6 global collaborators. The paper as a whole reports these results and caveats: How much clinical and demographic metadata was included differed by source and by participant, and the metadata was provided uncurated.

Whole blood was collected in K2EDTA tubes by collaborating institutions according to the institutions' own protocols. For TCRbeta analysis, collaborators shipped samples as frozen whole blood, isolated PBMCs, or DNA extracted from either of those sample types. The germline ends are 11 bases apart after V is trimmed by 5 bases and J by 1 base. The germline V gene (reference sequence) sets CDR1 to MNHNY and CDR2 to SVGAGI. Inclusive of the bounding cysteine and phenylalanine, the CDR3 is 14 residues long. The CDR3 DNA has 42 bases and is translated from base 1. TCRbeta CDR3 regions were amplified from genomic DNA using the immunoSEQ Assay, a bias-controlled multiplex PCR. In the original analysis: The number of nucleated cells in each sample was estimated by amplification of reference gene primers within the assay. To quantify the absolute abundance of each unique TCRbeta CDR3 rearrangement, sequence reads were collapsed and filtered. Productive Simpson clonality was computed per sample as the square root of Simpson's diversity index over productive rearrangements. In TCRdb, the immuneACCESS table is reduced to in-frame sequences with V and J assigned. These tables do not hold every clone; where another copy was compared, an unresolved V gene accounts for under half, and the others remain unexplained. V and J calls and clone size are copied from that table; D and trimming were computed from the DNA. For this sample there are 150,000 to 200,000 clones; 70% to 90% appear just once. Over 0.85% of the sample rests with the top ten.

On this clone itself: The antigen it binds to is not known. The input lacks base qualities; no much larger clone sits a single base away.

Material for sequencing was peripheral blood. The sequence was collected from a man between 18 and 35 years old with acute or convalescent COVID-19. The chain couples TRBV6-6 to TRBJ2-5, with no confident D gene call. The sequenced DNA: TGTGCCAGCAGTACCAAGACAACCCAAGAGACCCAGTACTTC. Translated, this gives CASSTKTTQETQYF.